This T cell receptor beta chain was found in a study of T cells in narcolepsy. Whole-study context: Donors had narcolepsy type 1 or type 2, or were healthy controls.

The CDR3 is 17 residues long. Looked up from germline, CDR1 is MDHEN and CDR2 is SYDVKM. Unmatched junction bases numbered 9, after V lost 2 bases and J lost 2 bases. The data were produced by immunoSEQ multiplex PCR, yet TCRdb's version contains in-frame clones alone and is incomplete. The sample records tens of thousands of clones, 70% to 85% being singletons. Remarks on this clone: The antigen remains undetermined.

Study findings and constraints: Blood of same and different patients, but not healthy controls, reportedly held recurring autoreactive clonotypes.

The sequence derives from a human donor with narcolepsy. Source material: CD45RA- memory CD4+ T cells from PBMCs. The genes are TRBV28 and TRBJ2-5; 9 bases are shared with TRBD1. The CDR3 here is CASSLPTGGAGQETQYF. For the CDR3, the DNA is TGTGCCAGCAGTTTACCCACAGGGGGCGCAGGACAAGAGACCCAGTACTTC.